These 21 T cell receptor beta chains came from one sample sequenced in a study of cytomegalovirus exposure and HLA in healthy donors. PCR employed 60 Vbeta and 13 Jbeta primers. The assay was immunoSEQ multiplex PCR, and TCRdb's table has in-frame clones only and misses some. Of 150,000 to 200,000 clones listed, roughly 79% are singletons. The sample taken for sequencing was PBMCs. The receptors here all came from a woman in her thirties in good health and CMV-seropositive.

This clone was picked up one time. The J gene is TRBJ2-5, the V gene TRBV10-1; weak D call: TRBD1 (5 bases). The V end lost 0 bases, the J end lost 4 bases, and 15 bases lay between the germline ends. Looked up from germline, CDR1 is WNHNN and CDR2 is SYGVQD (reference sequence). The CDR3 loop spans 16 amino acids. The CDR3 nucleotides are TGCGCCAGCAGTGAGTCCGGTGGGGCCTCGGGAGAGACCCAGTACTTC. It codes for CASSESGGASGETQYF.

For the CDR3, the DNA is TGTGCCAGCAGCTTAGCGTGGGCAGCTAATGAAAAACTGTTTTTT. Translation: CASSLAWAANEKLFF. The V call is TRBV13, the J call TRBJ1-4; unclear D gene. From germline, CDR1 is PRHDT and CDR2 FYEKMQ (reference sequence). V gave up 1 base and J gave up 3 bases, with 9 bases separating them. CDR3 length equals 15 residues.

CDR3 DNA sequence: TGTGCCAGCAGTGAAGTTAGAGTCCAAGAGACCCAGTACTTC. The encoded protein is CASSEVRVQETQYF. The rearrangement joins TRBV25-1 to TRBJ2-5; no clear D. The V end was cut by 2 bases, the J end by 1 base, with 8 bases between. Germline CDR1 reads MGHDK; CDR2 reads SYGVNS. This CDR3 region has 14 residues.

Written as DNA, the CDR3 is TGCGCCAGCAGCTTGGGTTCGATAGGCGGGAACACTGAAGCTTTCTTT. Translation gives CASSLGSIGGNTEAFF. The chain has TRBV5-1 and TRBJ1-1, with no clear D. The V end lost 0 bases, the J end lost 1 base, and 13 bases lay between the germline ends. Germline V CDR1 and CDR2: SGHRS, YFSETQ. The CDR3 runs to 16 residues.

The chain carries TRBV29-1 and TRBJ2-2, with D maybe TRBD2 (7 bases). There are 13 residues in the CDR3. CDR1 and CDR2 (germline): SQVTM, ANQGSEA. Trimming left V 7 bases short and J 4 bases short, with 13 bases between. In DNA, the CDR3 is TGCAGCGCACGAAGGGGGGGCACCGGGGAGCTGTTTTTT. Its translation: CSARRGGTGELFF.

This sequence joins TRBV15 and TRBJ2-7; 10 bases align to TRBD1. CDR3 length: 16 amino acids. J was trimmed by 2 bases and V by 3 bases; bases with no gene match: 7. Germline V gene lookup returns CDR1 LNHNV and CDR2 YYDKDF (reference sequence). The DNA of the CDR3 is TGTGCCACCAGCAGGGCGAAAGGACAGGGGGCCTACGAGCAGTACTTC. Amino acids: CATSRAKGQGAYEQYF.

The chain has TRBV4-3 and TRBJ1-6, with a weak D call TRBD1 (5 bases). The CDR3 has 15 amino acids. Trimming took off 0 bases at V and 10 bases at J, with 13 bases between the two ends. The germline gives CDR1 LGHNA, CDR2 YSLEER. The CDR3 sequence: CASSQERNRLSPLHF. The DNA for the CDR3 is TGCGCCAGCAGCCAAGAACGAAACAGGCTATCACCCCTCCACTTT.

V and J are TRBV23-1 and TRBJ2-7, with D unclear. Being an ORF, TRBV23-1 has a function that is uncertain. The CDR3 runs 12 residues. Trimming cost V 2 bases and J 3 bases, with 5 bases left between them. The CDR3 sequence: CASSQKSYEQYF. DNA for the CDR3: TGCGCCAGCAGTCAAAAGAGCTACGAGCAGTACTTC.

The genes are TRBV6-1 and TRBJ1-1; TRBD1 agrees at 9 bases. V dropped 6 bases and J dropped 2; count of bases not matched to a gene: 1. Germline lookup yields CDR1 MNHNS and CDR2 SASEGT. This CDR3 comprises 13 residues. CDR3 sequence (DNA): TGTGCCAGCAGAACAGGGGGCAACACTGAAGCTTTCTTT. Residues: CASRTGGNTEAFF.

This chain connects TRBV4-3 to TRBJ1-1; D is undetermined. CDR1 and CDR2 (germline): LGHNA, YSLEER. The CDR3 is 13 residues long. Trimming pared 3 bases from V and 4 bases from J, leaving 9 bases between. CDR3 region: CASSHNEGTEAFF. CDR3 nucleotides: TGCGCCAGCAGCCACAACGAGGGCACTGAAGCTTTCTTT.

This clone was detected once. The V and J genes are TRBV6-1 and TRBJ1-5, with D unclear. Per the germline V gene, CDR1 is MNHNS and CDR2 is SASEGT. Trimming took 4 bases from V and 9 from J, leaving 16 bases between them. This CDR3 contains 14 residues. The CDR3 loop reads CASSVGGSAGPQHF. The CDR3 DNA sequence: TGTGCCAGCAGTGTGGGTGGGTCCGCAGGGCCCCAGCATTTT.

The chain has TRBV6-1 and TRBJ1-1; weak D call: TRBD1 (5 bases). The CDR3 contains 15 residues. Trimming shortened V by 6 bases and J by 3 bases, and 17 bases separated the two germline ends. Per the germline V gene, CDR1 is MNHNS and CDR2 is SASEGT. The CDR3 DNA reads as TGTGCCAGCAGGGCTGACAGATTACGACACACTGAAGCTTTCTTT. Translated, it gives CASRADRLRHTEAFF.

This clone was counted only a few times. The same CDR3 also results from other DNA sequences found in this sample. V is TRBV12-5 and J is TRBJ2-3, with TRBD2 as a possible D gene (5 bases). Germline CDR1 and CDR2: LGHNT and FRNRAP. Between the trimmed V and J ends, which lost 9 bases and 0 bases, there was a span of 10 bases. This CDR3 comprises 13 residues. CDR3 nucleotides: TGTGCTAGCGGGGTTACTAGCACAGATACGCAGTATTTT. Amino acid sequence: CASGVTSTDTQYF.

The rearrangement uses TRBV14 and TRBJ2-1; 7 bases fit TRBD1. The V segment lost 4 bases and the J segment 0 bases; nucleotides outside the gene matches: 3. Germline CDR1 SGHDN, CDR2 FVKESK. The CDR3 sequence is 15 residues long. CDR3 loop: CASSPRQGSYNEQFF. CDR3 sequence (DNA): TGTGCCAGCAGCCCTCGACAGGGCTCCTACAATGAGCAGTTCTTC.

The J gene is TRBJ2-3, the V gene TRBV6-6; D gene ambiguous. This CDR3 is 16 amino acids long. Germline loops: CDR1 MNHNY, CDR2 SVGAGI (reference sequence). Trimming cost V 6 bases and J 0 bases, with 16 bases left between them. The CDR3 here is CASRQDTSRSTDTQYF. CDR3 in DNA: TGTGCCAGCAGACAAGACACTTCCAGAAGCACAGATACGCAGTATTTT.

This clone showed up just a few times. The chain carries TRBV29-1 and TRBJ1-2, with a weak D call TRBD1 (5 bases). Trimming shortened V by 6 bases and J by 3 bases, and 14 bases separated the two germline ends. The CDR3 is 13 amino acids. CDR1 and CDR2 (germline): SQVTM, ANQGSEA. CDR3 in amino acids: CSVRLGGDYGYTF. CDR3 bases: TGCAGCGTCCGACTTGGAGGGGACTATGGCTACACCTTC.

A word on this clone: Mismatch with germline at one junction end may stem from a read error. The chain combines TRBV7-9 with TRBJ1-2; TRBD1 agrees at 9 bases. CDR1 SEHNR and CDR2 FQNEAQ come from the germline V gene (reference sequence). This CDR3 region has 16 residues. The CDR3 DNA reads as TGTTCCAGCAAGGACATGGGGACAGGGCCAACGGATGGCTACACCTTC. It codes for CSSKDMGTGPTDGYTF.

The chain has TRBV9 and TRBJ2-7; D ambiguous. V lost 4 bases, J lost 1 base, and 12 bases lay in between. CDR3 length equals 14 residues. The germline gives CDR1 SGDLS, CDR2 YYNGEE. CDR3 coding DNA: TGTGCCAGCAGCCTGTACCCGAGTTCCTACGAGCAGTACTTC. Its translation: CASSLYPSSYEQYF.

The CDR3 sequence is CASSSHQQRSSGNTIYF. The CDR3 DNA reads TGTGCCAGCAGCTCCCACCAACAGCGGAGCTCTGGAAACACCATATATTTT. The V call is TRBV7-6, the J call TRBJ1-3; D unclear. The ends were cut back, 4 bases at V and 0 bases at J, with 16 bases in the middle. In germline, CDR1 is SGHVS, CDR2 FNYEAQ. The CDR3 has 17 residues.

The table lists this clone with a few counts. The same CDR3 arises from other DNA sequences in this sample as well. The rearrangement joins TRBV29-1 to TRBJ1-2, with D maybe TRBD1 (5 bases). The CDR3 totals 12 residues. Trimming stripped 7 bases from V and 3 bases from J, with 12 bases between. Per germline, CDR1 SQVTM and CDR2 ANQGSEA. CDR3 in amino acids: CSAVRGDYGYTF. The CDR3, as DNA: TGCAGCGCCGTCCGGGGGGACTATGGCTACACCTTC.

This clone was recorded a few times. The rearrangement links TRBV10-3 to TRBJ1-1; 8 nucleotides line up with TRBD1. Germline assignment: CDR1 ENHRY and CDR2 SYGVKD. This CDR3 contains 12 residues. With 4 bases clipped from V and 11 bases from J, the junction kept 6 bases outside the gene matches. The CDR3 nucleotides read TGTGCCATCAGTGCCATCCAGGGGGCCGCTTTCTTT. This sequence encodes CAISAIQGAAFF.